One sample yielded the 29 T cell receptor beta chains listed below, sequenced in a study of spatial heterogeneity in lung cancer. A single record per CDR3 protein comes from TCRdb applying MiXCR to the 5' RACE reads. The table lists more than 6,500 distinct CDR3 sequences, around 5.9% of them singletons. Time point: sample taken at primary tumor resection. Without sorting, whole RNA was sequenced from tumor, nontumor lung or frozen PBMC. Specimen: PBMCs, collected at surgery. The receptor set was obtained from a male donor with early-stage non-small cell lung cancer.

This clonotype came up a few times. This chain joins TRBV20-1 and TRBJ2-1; D not certain. V was pared by 0 bases and J by 15 bases, with 12 bases between. CDR1 is DFQATT and CDR2 is SNEGSKA in the germline V gene (reference sequence). The CDR3 covers 11 residues. The CDR3 loop is CSARDRGDSFF. CDR3 nucleotides: TGCAGTGCTAGAGATCGAGGTGATTCGTTCTTC.

In this sample, this clonotype turned up many times. The genes are TRBV23-1 and TRBJ2-1, with 8 bases lining up with TRBD1. TRBV23-1 is assigned to the ORF class and has an uncertain function. The CDR3 has 15 residues. The J segment lost 8 bases and the V segment lost 3 bases, leaving 9 bases of the junction unmatched. The CDR3 is CASSQWTGLGHEQFF. CDR3 coding DNA: TGCGCCAGCAGTCAGTGGACAGGGCTGGGTCATGAGCAGTTCTTC.

This clonotype was counted ten times or more. The rearrangement links TRBV6-2 or TRBV6-3 to TRBJ2-3; tentatively, D is TRBD2 (6 bases). The CDR3 has 16 amino acids. V was cut by 0 bases and J by 3 bases, with 13 bases left in between. Germline V lookup: CDR1 MNHEY, CDR2 SVGEGT. The chain's CDR3 is CASSYSSGERTDTQYF. CDR3 bases: TGTGCCAGCAGTTACTCGTCGGGGGAAAGGACAGATACGCAGTATTTT.

This clonotype occurred many times. V and J are TRBV5-1 and TRBJ1-5, with a possible D match to TRBD1 (6 bases). The CDR3 runs 15 residues. Germline lookup yields CDR1 SGHRS and CDR2 YFSETQ. The V and J ends lost 4 bases and 4 bases respectively, with 15 bases between them. CDR3 amino acids: CASSNLPGQNQPQHF. CDR3 DNA: TGCGCCAGCAGCAATCTACCTGGACAGAATCAGCCCCAGCATTTT.

The sample holds many counts of this clonotype. This chain links TRBV10-2 with TRBJ2-3; D gene ambiguous. Trimming shortened V by 3 bases and J by 0 bases, and 10 bases separated the two germline ends. This CDR3 has 15 amino acids. Germline assignment: CDR1 WSHSY and CDR2 SAAADI. The CDR3 protein is CASSDLGMSTDTQYF. The CDR3 DNA reads TGCGCCAGCAGTGACCTCGGAATGAGCACAGATACGCAGTATTTT.

This clonotype occurred many times. The rearrangement uses TRBV19 and TRBJ2-2; 8 bases map to TRBD2. V lost 6 bases, J lost 6 bases, and 3 bases stayed unmatched. There are 13 residues in the CDR3. Germline CDR1 is LNHDA and CDR2 is SQIVND (reference sequence). The CDR3 sequence: CASRRTSPGELFF. For the CDR3, the DNA is TGTGCCAGTAGGAGGACTAGCCCCGGGGAGCTGTTTTTT. The full variable domain, rest sourced from reference TRBV19 and TRBJ2-2, is DGGITQSPKYLFRKEGQNVTLSCEQNLNHDAMYWYRQDPGQGLRLIYYSQIVNDFQKGDIAEGYSVSREKKESFPLTVTSAQKNPTAFYLCASRRTSPGELFFGEGSRLTVL.

The sample holds many counts of this clonotype. The V gene is TRBV19, the J gene TRBJ1-5; D is possibly TRBD1 (5 bases). This CDR3 contains 15 residues. Germline V gives CDR1 LNHDA, CDR2 SQIVND (reference sequence). V lost 8 bases and J lost 1, with 15 bases in between. CDR3 nucleotide sequence: TGTGCCAGTCGAGCGGCAGGGATGAGCAATCAGCCCCAGCATTTT. This gives the protein CASRAAGMSNQPQHF.

This clonotype has ten or more counts. The rearrangement joins TRBV4-1 to TRBJ2-7; 12 bases align to TRBD1. The CDR3 sequence is 17 residues long. Germline V gene lookup returns CDR1 MGHRA and CDR2 YSYEKL. Trimming cost V 2 bases and J 3 bases; bases outside gene matches: 8. CDR3 DNA: TGCGCCAGCAGCCAACAAACCGGGACAGGGGGCTTCTACGAGCAGTACTTC. Its protein product is CASSQQTGTGGFYEQYF.

This clonotype was observed many times. This rearrangement joins TRBV6-6 to TRBJ1-2; 7 bases map to TRBD1. Germline values: CDR1 MNHNY, CDR2 SVGAGI (reference sequence). V lost 5 bases and J lost 0; bases outside the gene matches: 12. The CDR3 is 17 amino acids. This chain's CDR3 is CASSPPSGGASNYGYTF. The CDR3 DNA reads as TGTGCCAGCAGTCCTCCATCAGGGGGGGCCTCTAACTATGGCTACACCTTC.

This clonotype was detected many times. V is TRBV6-5 and J is TRBJ2-1, with D possibly TRBD1 on 5 matching bases. Germline-derived CDR1 and CDR2 are MNHEY and SVGAGI. V dropped 6 bases and J dropped 7 bases, with 13 bases sitting between them. The CDR3 has 13 amino acids. CDR3 amino acids: CASSPRVRNEQFF. For the CDR3, the DNA is TGTGCCAGCAGCCCCAGGGTAAGGAATGAGCAGTTCTTC.

This clonotype was seen many times. The chain employs TRBV5-1 and TRBJ2-1; tentative D call: TRBD2 (7 bases). The V and J ends lost 4 bases and 6 bases respectively, with 17 bases between them. From germline, CDR1 is SGHRS and CDR2 YFSETQ. The CDR3 totals 15 residues. The DNA for the CDR3 is TGCGCCAGCAGCCTCCTGAGGGGAGGGGGCAATGAGCAGTTCTTC. Protein sequence: CASSLLRGGGNEQFF.

This clonotype was picked up many times. The genes are TRBV11-2 and TRBJ2-7, with D perhaps TRBD1 or TRBD2 (5 bases each). This CDR3 is 17 amino acids long. The germline V and J ends were trimmed by 5 bases and 4 bases, with 24 bases remaining between them. Germline loops: CDR1 SGHAT, CDR2 FQNNGV. CDR3 nucleotides: TGTGCCAGCAGCGGTCCCCGTTCCGGGGCCCATTATTACGAGCAGTACTTC. Its translation: CASSGPRSGAHYYEQYF.

This clonotype was seen ten or more times. The chain links TRBV27 to TRBJ1-5; unclear D gene. Germline values: CDR1 MNHEY, CDR2 SMNVEV (reference sequence). Trimming shortened V by 2 bases and J by 0 bases, and 14 bases separated the two germline ends. This CDR3 is 17 amino acids long. The CDR3 loop reads CASSLSWRARSNQPQHF. CDR3 DNA sequence: TGTGCCAGCAGTTTAAGTTGGAGGGCTCGTAGCAATCAGCCCCAGCATTTT.

A note on this clonotype: A much larger clone lies a single base off, so this may be a read error. The chain combines TRBV28 with TRBJ1-5; 7 bases match TRBD1. Germline V gene lookup returns CDR1 MDHEN and CDR2 SYDVKM. The CDR3 contains 15 residues. CDR3 residues: CASSSPNRGNRPQHF. The CDR3 bases are TGTGCCAGCAGTTCGCCCAACAGGGGAAATCGGCCCCAGCATTTT.

This clonotype appeared many times. The rearrangement joins TRBV5-4 to TRBJ2-5, with TRBD2 identical over 11 bases. Germline loops: CDR1 SGHNT, CDR2 YYREEE (reference sequence). V trimming: 4 bases; J trimming: 1 base; junction bases outside the gene matches: 6. This CDR3 has 16 residues. The CDR3 loop is CASSLGTSGLQETQYF. The CDR3 nucleotides are TGTGCCAGCAGCCTAGGGACTAGCGGCCTCCAAGAGACCCAGTACTTC.

This clonotype came up many times. This rearrangement joins TRBV12-5 to TRBJ1-4; D unclear. With 3 bases removed from V and 3 bases from J, the gap between germline ends came to 20 bases. There are 18 residues in the CDR3. CDR1 and CDR2 from the germline V gene are LGHNT and FRNRAP. CDR3 sequence (DNA): TGTGCTAGTGGTTTTCTCCCTAGGGCTCCGGTGGCTAATGAAAAACTGTTTTTT. Protein sequence: CASGFLPRAPVANEKLFF.

This clonotype has at least ten counts. J is TRBJ1-2 and V is TRBV3-1; TRBD1 matches at 8 bases. Losses at the gene ends were 4 bases for V and 2 bases for J; bases not matched to a gene: 6. Looked up from germline, CDR1 is LGHDT and CDR2 is YNNKEL (reference sequence). This CDR3 spans 15 amino acids. The CDR3 loop is CASSRPGTGNYGYTF. For the CDR3, the DNA is TGTGCCAGCAGCCGACCAGGGACAGGAAACTATGGCTACACCTTC.

This clonotype was detected ten times or more. J is TRBJ2-6 and V is TRBV4-3; unclear D gene. The V end lost 0 bases, the J end lost 0 bases, and 3 bases lay between the germline ends. CDR3 length: 15 amino acids. Germline lookup yields CDR1 LGHNA and CDR2 YSLEER. The CDR3 bases are TGCGCCAGCAGCCAAGATTTCTCTGGGGCCAACGTCCTGACTTTC. Protein product: CASSQDFSGANVLTF.

By share of the sample, this clonotype is medium-sized. The chain recombines TRBV7-8 with TRBJ2-5, with D possibly being TRBD1 (5 bases). The CDR3 runs to 16 residues. V lost 2 bases, J lost 3 bases, and 16 bases lay in between. Germline V lookup: CDR1 SGHVS, CDR2 FQNEAQ. The CDR3 DNA sequence: TGTGCCAGCAGCTTACTGGTCGGGCTAGGGGAAGAGACCCAGTACTTC. It encodes CASSLLVGLGEETQYF.

This chain links TRBV28 with TRBJ2-3; D may be TRBD1 (7 bases). The CDR3 is made up of 14 amino acids. V lost 5 bases to trimming and J lost 8 bases, with 17 bases between them. The V gene's germline CDR1 is MDHEN and CDR2 SYDVKM. CDR3 sequence: CASSGGTAWGTQYF. The CDR3 coding sequence is TGTGCCAGCAGTGGGGGGACAGCATGGGGTACGCAGTATTTT.

In its sample, this clonotype was seen many times. This sequence joins TRBV29-1 and TRBJ1-2; D gene uncertain. The CDR3 covers 17 residues. The germline V gene has CDR1 SQVTM and CDR2 ANQGSEA. V was pared by 4 bases and J by 0 bases, with 21 bases between. The CDR3: CSVVTRQLNLANYGYTF. Written as DNA, the CDR3 is TGCAGCGTTGTAACCCGGCAACTAAATTTAGCTAACTATGGCTACACCTTC.

This clonotype was seen repeatedly, ten times or more. The chain carries TRBV6-2 or TRBV6-3 and TRBJ2-5, with TRBD2 matching over 13 bases. V shed 0 bases and J 5 bases; nucleotides not matched to a gene: 3. The CDR3 is 16 amino acids. Germline V gives CDR1 MNHEY, CDR2 SVGEGT. The DNA for the CDR3 is TGTGCCAGCAGTTACTCCGGGACTAGCGGGAAGGAGACCCAGTACTTC. It is translated as CASSYSGTSGKETQYF.

This clonotype was seen repeatedly, ten times or more. V gene TRBV20-1 combines with J gene TRBJ2-1, with 8 bases matching TRBD2. Germline CDR1 and CDR2: DFQATT and SNEGSKA (reference sequence). The trim removed 6 bases at V and 3 bases at J, leaving 10 bases unmatched. The CDR3 length is 15 residues. CDR3 region: CSAGGVAGRYNEQFF. CDR3 nucleotide sequence: TGCAGTGCGGGAGGGGTAGCGGGACGCTACAATGAGCAGTTCTTC.

This clonotype came up many times. The gene calls are TRBV7-8 and TRBJ1-4; TRBD1 agrees at 11 bases. With V trimmed by 6 bases and J by 6 bases, 12 bases remained unmatched. This CDR3 region has 17 residues. Germline CDR1 is SGHVS and CDR2 is FQNEAQ. The CDR3 DNA is TGTGCCAGCAGGTCTTGGGGACAGGGGGAGAATGATGAAAAACTGTTTTTT. This gives the protein CASRSWGQGENDEKLFF.

This clonotype was found many times. The V gene is TRBV2, the J gene TRBJ2-7, with TRBD1 matching over 7 bases. Germline assignment: CDR1 SNHLY and CDR2 FYNNEI. Trimming removed 0 bases from V and 3 bases from J; junction bases left unmatched: 8. CDR3 length: 16 residues. CDR3 residues: CASSEAGRDRDYEQYF. CDR3 nucleotides: TGTGCCAGCAGTGAAGCTGGTAGAGACAGGGACTACGAGCAGTACTTC. Using reference TRBV2 and TRBJ2-7 for the parts outside the CDR3, the full variable domain is EPEVTQTPSHQVTQMGQEVILRCVPISNHLYFYWYRQILGQKVEFLVSFYNNEISEKSEIFDDQFSVERPDGSNFTLKIRSTKLEDSAMYFCASSEAGRDRDYEQYFGPGTRLTVT.

There are many counts of this clonotype. V and J are TRBV11-2 and TRBJ2-7; 8 bases fit TRBD1. After removal of 3 bases from V and 2 bases from J, the junction contained 12 bases not matched to a gene. CDR3 length: 17 residues. CDR1 is SGHAT, CDR2 FQNNGV, per germline. The CDR3: CASSLPDRGGSPYEQYF. The CDR3 region has the DNA TGTGCCAGCAGCTTGCCCGACAGGGGCGGGTCCCCCTACGAGCAGTACTTC.

This clonotype was picked up many times. The chain links TRBV6-1 to TRBJ1-2; D not resolved. Germline assignment: CDR1 MNHNS and CDR2 SASEGT. Trimming removed 0 bases at V and 4 bases at J, with 12 bases between. The CDR3 runs 15 residues. CDR3: CASSEATRTLYGYTF. CDR3 nucleotides: TGTGCCAGCAGTGAAGCCACCAGGACCCTCTATGGCTACACCTTC.

This clonotype has a count of ten or more. This chain uses TRBV7-9 with TRBJ1-3, with D maybe TRBD1 (5 bases). V dropped 1 base and J dropped 2 bases, with 12 bases sitting between them. This CDR3 comprises 16 residues. Germline V gives CDR1 SEHNR, CDR2 FQNEAQ (reference sequence). The CDR3 here is CASSLGPGGAGNTIYF. The CDR3 DNA sequence: TGTGCCAGCAGCTTAGGGCCTGGAGGGGCTGGAAACACCATATATTTT.

Ten or more counts support this clonotype. The chain recombines TRBV27 with TRBJ1-1; D gene unclear. The CDR3 spans 14 residues. Per the germline V gene, CDR1 is MNHEY and CDR2 is SMNVEV (reference sequence). The V end was cut by 5 bases, the J end by 0 bases, with 10 bases between. CDR3 nucleotides: TGTGCCAGCAGTCCCTCCGCAATGAACACTGAAGCTTTCTTT. Its translation: CASSPSAMNTEAFF.